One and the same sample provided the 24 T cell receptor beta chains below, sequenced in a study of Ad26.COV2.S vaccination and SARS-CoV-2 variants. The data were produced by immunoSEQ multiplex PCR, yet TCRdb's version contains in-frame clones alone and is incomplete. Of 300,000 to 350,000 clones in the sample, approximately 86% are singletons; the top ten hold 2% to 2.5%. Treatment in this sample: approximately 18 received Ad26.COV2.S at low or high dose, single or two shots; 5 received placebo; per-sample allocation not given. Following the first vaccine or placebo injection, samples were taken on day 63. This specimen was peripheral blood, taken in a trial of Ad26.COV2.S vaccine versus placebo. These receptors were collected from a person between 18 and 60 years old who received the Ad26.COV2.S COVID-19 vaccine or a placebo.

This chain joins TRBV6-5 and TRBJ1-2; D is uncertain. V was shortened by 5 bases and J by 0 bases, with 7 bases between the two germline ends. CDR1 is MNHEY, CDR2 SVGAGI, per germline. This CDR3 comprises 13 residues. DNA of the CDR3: TGTGCCAGCAGTCCCGGCCCTAACTATGGCTACACCTTC. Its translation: CASSPGPNYGYTF.

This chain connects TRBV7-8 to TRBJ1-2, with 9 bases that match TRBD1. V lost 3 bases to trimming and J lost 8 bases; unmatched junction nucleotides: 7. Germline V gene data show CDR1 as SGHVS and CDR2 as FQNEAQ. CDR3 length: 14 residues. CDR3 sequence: CASSFYRGREGYTF. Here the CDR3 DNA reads TGTGCCAGCAGCTTTTACAGGGGGCGAGAAGGCTACACCTTC.

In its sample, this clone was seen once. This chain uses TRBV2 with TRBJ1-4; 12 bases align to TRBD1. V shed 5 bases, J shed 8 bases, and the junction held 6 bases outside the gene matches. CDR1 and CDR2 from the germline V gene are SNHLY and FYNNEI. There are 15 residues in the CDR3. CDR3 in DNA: TGTGCCAGCAGTAACCGGGACAGGGGGCGAGAAAAACTGTTTTTT. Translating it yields CASSNRDRGREKLFF. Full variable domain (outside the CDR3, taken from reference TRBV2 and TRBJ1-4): EPEVTQTPSHQVTQMGQEVILRCVPISNHLYFYWYRQILGQKVEFLVSFYNNEISEKSEIFDDQFSVERPDGSNFTLKIRSTKLEDSAMYFCASSNRDRGREKLFFGSGTQLSVL.

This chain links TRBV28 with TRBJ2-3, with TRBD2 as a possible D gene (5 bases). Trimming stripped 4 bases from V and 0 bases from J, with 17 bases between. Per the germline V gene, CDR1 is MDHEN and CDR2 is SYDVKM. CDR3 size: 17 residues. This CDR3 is CASSSYARAGSTDTQYF. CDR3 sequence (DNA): TGTGCCAGCAGTTCTTATGCGAGGGCAGGTAGCACAGATACGCAGTATTTT.

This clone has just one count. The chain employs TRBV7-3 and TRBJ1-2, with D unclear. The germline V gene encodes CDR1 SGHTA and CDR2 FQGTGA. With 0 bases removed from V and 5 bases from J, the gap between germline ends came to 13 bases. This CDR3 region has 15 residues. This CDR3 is CASSLTAGDSYGYTF. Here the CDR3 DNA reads TGTGCCAGCAGCTTAACAGCCGGGGATTCATATGGCTACACCTTC.

The CDR3 region is CASSSRPTGQETQYF. In DNA, the CDR3 is TGTGCCAGCTCATCCCGACCGACAGGGCAAGAGACCCAGTACTTC. The chain couples TRBV18 to TRBJ2-5; 7 bases agree with TRBD1. The J segment lost 2 bases and the V segment lost 5 bases, leaving 8 bases of the junction unmatched. The length of the CDR3 is 15 residues. In germline, CDR1 is KGHSH, CDR2 LQKENI.

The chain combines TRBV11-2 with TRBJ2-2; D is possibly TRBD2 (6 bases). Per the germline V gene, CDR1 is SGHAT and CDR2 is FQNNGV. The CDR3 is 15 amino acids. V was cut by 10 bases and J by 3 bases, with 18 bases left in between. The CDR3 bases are TGTGCCATTCCACCCGCCGGGACTTACACCGGGGAGCTGTTTTTT. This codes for CAIPPAGTYTGELFF.

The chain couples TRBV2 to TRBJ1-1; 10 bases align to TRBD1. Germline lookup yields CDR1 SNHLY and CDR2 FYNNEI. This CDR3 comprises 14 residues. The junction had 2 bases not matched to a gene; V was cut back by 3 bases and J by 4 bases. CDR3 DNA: TGTGCCAGCAGTGACCGGACAGGGGGCACTGAAGCTTTCTTT. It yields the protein CASSDRTGGTEAFF.

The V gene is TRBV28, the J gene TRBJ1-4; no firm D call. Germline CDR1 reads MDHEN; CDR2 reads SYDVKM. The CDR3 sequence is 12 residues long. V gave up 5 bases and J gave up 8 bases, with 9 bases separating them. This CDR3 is CASSPIREKLFF. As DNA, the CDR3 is TGTGCCAGCAGTCCTATAAGGGAAAAACTGTTTTTT.

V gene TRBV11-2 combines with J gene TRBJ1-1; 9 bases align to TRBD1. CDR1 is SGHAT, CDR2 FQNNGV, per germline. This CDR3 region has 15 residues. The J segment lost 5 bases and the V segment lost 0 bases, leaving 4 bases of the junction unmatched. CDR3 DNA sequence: TGTGCCAGCAGCTTAGATGGGACAGGGATAACTGAAGCTTTCTTT. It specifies CASSLDGTGITEAFF.

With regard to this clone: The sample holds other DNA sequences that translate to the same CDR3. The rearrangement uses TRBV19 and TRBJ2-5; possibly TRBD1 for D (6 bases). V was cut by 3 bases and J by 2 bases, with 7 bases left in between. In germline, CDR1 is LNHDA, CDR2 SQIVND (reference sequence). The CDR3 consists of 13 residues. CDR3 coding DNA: TGTGCCAGTAGTATGGACAGACAAGAGACCCAGTACTTC. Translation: CASSMDRQETQYF.

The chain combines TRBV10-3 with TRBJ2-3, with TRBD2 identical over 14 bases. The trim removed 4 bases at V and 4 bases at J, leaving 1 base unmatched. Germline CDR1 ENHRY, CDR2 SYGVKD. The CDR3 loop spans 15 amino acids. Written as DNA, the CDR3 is TGTGCCATCAGTGCGACTAGCGGGGGGGCAGATACGCAGTATTTT. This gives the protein CAISATSGGADTQYF.

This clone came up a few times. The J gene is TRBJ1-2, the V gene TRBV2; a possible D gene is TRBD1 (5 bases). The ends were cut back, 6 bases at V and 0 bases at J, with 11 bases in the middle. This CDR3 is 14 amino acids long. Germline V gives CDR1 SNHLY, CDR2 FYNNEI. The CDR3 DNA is TGTGCCAGCAGACCTGAAGGGGCTAACTATGGCTACACCTTC. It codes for CASRPEGANYGYTF.

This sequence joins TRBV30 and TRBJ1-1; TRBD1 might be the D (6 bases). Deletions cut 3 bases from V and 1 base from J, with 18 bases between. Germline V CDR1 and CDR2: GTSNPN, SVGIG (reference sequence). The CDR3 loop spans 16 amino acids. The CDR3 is CAWRGGVQGSNTEAFF. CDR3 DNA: TGTGCCTGGAGAGGAGGAGTACAGGGATCGAACACTGAAGCTTTCTTT.

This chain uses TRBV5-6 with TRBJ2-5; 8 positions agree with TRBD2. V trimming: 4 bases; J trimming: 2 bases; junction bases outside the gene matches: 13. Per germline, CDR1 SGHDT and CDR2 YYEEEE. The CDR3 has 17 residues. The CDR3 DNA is TGTGCCAGCAGCCGCCGGGGGGGAAACCCGTTTCAAGAGACCCAGTACTTC. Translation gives CASSRRGGNPFQETQYF. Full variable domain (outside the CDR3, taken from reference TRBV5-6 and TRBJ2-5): DAGVTQSPTHLIKTRGQQVTLRCSPKSGHDTVSWYQQALGQGPQFIFQYYEEEERQRGNFPDRFSGHQFPNYSSELNVNALLLGDSALYLCASSRRGGNPFQETQYFGPGTRLLVL.

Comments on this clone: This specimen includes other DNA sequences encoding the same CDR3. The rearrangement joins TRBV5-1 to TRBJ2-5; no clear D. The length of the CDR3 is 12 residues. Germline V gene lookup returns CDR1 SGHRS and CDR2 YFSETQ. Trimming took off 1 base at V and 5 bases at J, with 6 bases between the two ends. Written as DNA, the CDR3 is TGCGCCAGCAGCTTGTTAGGGGAGACCCAGTACTTC. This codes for CASSLLGETQYF.

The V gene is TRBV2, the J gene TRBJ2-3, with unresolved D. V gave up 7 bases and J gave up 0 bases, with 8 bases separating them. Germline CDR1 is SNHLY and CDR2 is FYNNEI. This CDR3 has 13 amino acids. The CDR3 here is CASMGSSTDTQYF. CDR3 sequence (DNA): TGTGCCAGCATGGGAAGCAGCACAGATACGCAGTATTTT. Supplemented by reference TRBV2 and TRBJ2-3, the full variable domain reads EPEVTQTPSHQVTQMGQEVILRCVPISNHLYFYWYRQILGQKVEFLVSFYNNEISEKSEIFDDQFSVERPDGSNFTLKIRSTKLEDSAMYFCASMGSSTDTQYFGPGTRLTVL.

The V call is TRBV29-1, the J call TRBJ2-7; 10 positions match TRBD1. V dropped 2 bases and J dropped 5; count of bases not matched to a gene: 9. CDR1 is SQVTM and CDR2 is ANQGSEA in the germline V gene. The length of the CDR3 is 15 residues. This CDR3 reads CSVEIFGQGEDEQYF. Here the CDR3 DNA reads TGCAGCGTTGAAATATTCGGACAGGGGGAAGACGAGCAGTACTTC.

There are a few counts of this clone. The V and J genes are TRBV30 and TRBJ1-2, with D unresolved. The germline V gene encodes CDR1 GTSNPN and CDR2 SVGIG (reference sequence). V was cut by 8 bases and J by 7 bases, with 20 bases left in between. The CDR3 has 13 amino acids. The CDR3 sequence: CATRGEHYGGYTF. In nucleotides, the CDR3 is TGTGCCACCCGTGGTGAACACTATGGTGGCTACACCTTC.

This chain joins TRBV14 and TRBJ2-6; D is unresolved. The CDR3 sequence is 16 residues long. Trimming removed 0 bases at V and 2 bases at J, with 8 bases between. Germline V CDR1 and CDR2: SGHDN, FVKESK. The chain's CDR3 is CASSQESFPGANVLTF. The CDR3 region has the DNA TGTGCCAGCAGCCAAGAGTCGTTTCCTGGGGCCAACGTCCTGACTTTC.

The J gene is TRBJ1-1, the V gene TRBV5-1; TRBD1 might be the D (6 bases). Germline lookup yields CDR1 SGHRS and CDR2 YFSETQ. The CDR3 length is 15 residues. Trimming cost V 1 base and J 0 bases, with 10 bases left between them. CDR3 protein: CASSLYEGVNTEAFF. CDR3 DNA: TGCGCCAGCAGCTTGTATGAGGGGGTGAACACTGAAGCTTTCTTT.

The CDR3 loop is CASSFTDRAIGYTF. The CDR3 DNA is TGCGCCAGCAGCTTTACTGACAGGGCTATCGGCTACACCTTC. The rearrangement uses TRBV5-1 and TRBJ1-2; the match to TRBD1 covers 7 bases. The CDR3 runs 14 residues. The ends lost 2 bases at V and 8 bases at J; junction bases unmatched: 9. In germline, CDR1 is SGHRS, CDR2 YFSETQ.

CDR3 protein: CASSSGGHGGYGYTF. The CDR3 DNA sequence: TGTGCCAGCAGCTCGGGGGGCCATGGTGGCTATGGCTACACCTTC. This sequence joins TRBV5-4 and TRBJ1-2; a weak D match, TRBD1 (6 bases). The CDR3 spans 15 residues. V was cut by 3 bases and J by 4 bases, with 16 bases left in between. CDR1 and CDR2 from the germline V gene are SGHNT and YYREEE (reference sequence). Looking up the rest from reference TRBV5-4 and TRBJ1-2 gives the full variable domain: ETGVTQSPTHLIKTRGQQVTLRCSSQSGHNTVSWYQQALGQGPQFIFQYYREEENGRGNFPPRFSGLQFPNYSSELNVNALELDDSALYLCASSSGGHGGYGYTFGSGTRLTVV.

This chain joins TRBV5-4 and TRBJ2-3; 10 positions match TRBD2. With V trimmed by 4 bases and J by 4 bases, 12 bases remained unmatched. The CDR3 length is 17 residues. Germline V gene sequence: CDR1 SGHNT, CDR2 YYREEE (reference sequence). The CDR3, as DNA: TGTGCCAGCAGCCCCGGGTCCAGCGGGGGGGCCTCAGATACGCAGTATTTT. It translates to CASSPGSSGGASDTQYF.